Listed here are 26 T cell receptor beta chains from one sample, sequenced in a study of shared clonotypes between healthy human individuals. Assay used: immunoSEQ multiplex PCR; TCRdb lists only in-frame clones, some missing. Of some 1,900,000 clones listed, 85% to 95% were seen once; the top ten hold more than 0.95%. It was CD45RO-negative cells, positively selected for CCR7, that made up naive CD8 cells, with terminally differentiated effector memory CD45RA+ cells excluded. Source material: naive CD8+ T cells sorted from blood. These TCRs come from a man in his late teens or twenties in good health.

V is TRBV7-2 and J is TRBJ2-7; D is undetermined. CDR1 is SGHTA and CDR2 is FQGNSA in the germline V gene. The CDR3 is 12 amino acids. Trimming cost V 1 base and J 7 bases, with 8 bases left between them. CDR3 residues: CASSLGVSEQYF. The DNA of the CDR3 is TGTGCCAGCAGCTTAGGAGTTTCTGAGCAGTACTTC.

V usage is TRBV6-5 and J usage is TRBJ1-1; a possible D gene is TRBD1 (5 bases). V lost 6 bases and J lost 5, with 16 bases in between. This CDR3 has 14 amino acids. Germline CDR1 and CDR2: MNHEY and SVGAGI. CDR3 sequence: CASSLDMGGTEAFF. CDR3 coding DNA: TGTGCCAGCAGCTTGGACATGGGAGGGACTGAAGCTTTCTTT.

Only one count was recorded for this clone. The chain couples TRBV7-9 to TRBJ2-7, with D unclear. Trimming removed 4 bases at V and 5 bases at J, with 21 bases between. From germline, CDR1 is SEHNR and CDR2 FQNEAQ (reference sequence). This CDR3 is built from 16 residues. CDR3 protein: CASSSGYSDFIDEQYF. Written as DNA, the CDR3 is TGTGCCAGCAGCTCGGGCTACAGTGATTTTATAGACGAGCAGTACTTC. Based on the CDR3 plus reference TRBV7-9 and TRBJ2-7, the full variable domain is DTGVSQNPRHKITKRGQNVTFRCDPISEHNRLYWYRQTLGQGPEFLTYFQNEAQLEKSRLLSDRFSAERPKGSFSTLEIQRTEQGDSAMYLCASSSGYSDFIDEQYFGPGTRLTVT.

The rearrangement links TRBV18 to TRBJ2-7; D may be TRBD2 (5 bases). Per germline, CDR1 KGHSH and CDR2 LQKENI. Trimming stripped 3 bases from V and 2 bases from J, with 11 bases between. CDR3 size: 14 residues. CDR3 region: CASSPVKGAYEQYF. The CDR3 region has the DNA TGTGCCAGCTCACCGGTAAAGGGAGCCTACGAGCAGTACTTC. Full variable domain (outside the CDR3, taken from reference TRBV18 and TRBJ2-7): NAGVMQNPRHLVRRRGQEARLRCSPMKGHSHVYWYRQLPEEGLKFMVYLQKENIIDESGMPKERFSAEFPKEGPSILRIQQVVRGDSAAYFCASSPVKGAYEQYFGPGTRLTVT.

This rearrangement joins TRBV2 to TRBJ1-1; D ambiguous. This CDR3 spans 12 amino acids. V was clipped by 6 bases and J by 0 bases, with 5 bases between them. CDR1 and CDR2 (germline): SNHLY, FYNNEI. Written as DNA, the CDR3 is TGTGCCAGCAGGGCTCTGAACACTGAAGCTTTCTTT. Protein sequence: CASRALNTEAFF. The full variable domain, rest sourced from reference TRBV2 and TRBJ1-1, is EPEVTQTPSHQVTQMGQEVILRCVPISNHLYFYWYRQILGQKVEFLVSFYNNEISEKSEIFDDQFSVERPDGSNFTLKIRSTKLEDSAMYFCASRALNTEAFFGQGTRLTVV.

The chain employs TRBV6-1 and TRBJ2-7; tentatively, D is TRBD2 (6 bases). CDR1 and CDR2 (germline): MNHNS, SASEGT. V lost 2 bases and J 2 bases, leaving 19 bases between the germline ends. CDR3 length equals 17 residues. In DNA form, the CDR3 reads TGTGCCAGCAGTGAACAATACTTGGGATTAGCGGCCTACGAGCAGTACTTC. Translation: CASSEQYLGLAAYEQYF.

The rearrangement links TRBV19 to TRBJ1-4; the D gene is possibly TRBD1 (6 bases). CDR1 and CDR2 from the germline V gene are LNHDA and SQIVND (reference sequence). This CDR3 is built from 15 residues. Trimming took 6 bases from V and 0 from J, leaving 11 bases between them. CDR3 DNA sequence: TGTGCCAGTAGGGAGCAGGGGTCAACTAATGAAAAACTGTTTTTT. Amino acids: CASREQGSTNEKLFF.

This clone was detected only once. Other DNA sequences in this specimen translate into the identical CDR3. The chain uses TRBV5-6 and TRBJ1-4; 7 nucleotides line up with TRBD1. This CDR3 is 15 amino acids long. V shed 3 bases, J shed 0 bases, and the junction held 2 bases outside the gene matches. Per germline, CDR1 SGHDT and CDR2 YYEEEE. The CDR3 bases are TGTGCCAGCAGCTGGGGGACAGCAACTAATGAAAAACTGTTTTTT. Translation gives CASSWGTATNEKLFF. Using reference TRBV5-6 and TRBJ1-4 for the parts outside the CDR3, the full variable domain is DAGVTQSPTHLIKTRGQQVTLRCSPKSGHDTVSWYQQALGQGPQFIFQYYEEEERQRGNFPDRFSGHQFPNYSSELNVNALLLGDSALYLCASSWGTATNEKLFFGSGTQLSVL.

The J gene is TRBJ2-7, the V gene TRBV29-1; 8 positions match TRBD1. The CDR3 has 14 amino acids. Per germline, CDR1 SQVTM and CDR2 ANQGSEA. Trimming removed 1 base from V and 2 bases from J; junction bases left unmatched: 4. CDR3: CSVEGTGTPYEQYF. CDR3 sequence (DNA): TGCAGCGTTGAAGGGACAGGGACACCCTACGAGCAGTACTTC.

The gene calls are TRBV27 and TRBJ1-1, with D unresolved. This CDR3 region has 13 residues. The V end was cut by 8 bases, the J end by 1 base, with 11 bases between. Germline values: CDR1 MNHEY, CDR2 SMNVEV (reference sequence). CDR3 loop: CASSDGRNTEAFF. CDR3 DNA sequence: TGTGCCAGCTCCGATGGGAGGAACACTGAAGCTTTCTTT.

The chain uses TRBV7-9 and TRBJ2-3; no clear D gene. The CDR3 runs 16 residues. Germline V gene data show CDR1 as SEHNR and CDR2 as FQNEAQ (reference sequence). Trimming removed 0 bases at V and 2 bases at J, with 12 bases between. CDR3 coding DNA: TGTGCCAGCAGCTTAGCGGTAGGGTGGGACACAGATACGCAGTATTTT. It specifies CASSLAVGWDTDTQYF.

V and J are TRBV5-4 and TRBJ2-7; D gene unclear. V was trimmed by 2 bases and J by 2 bases, leaving 8 bases between them. Germline lookup yields CDR1 SGHNT and CDR2 YYREEE (reference sequence). The CDR3 is 13 amino acids. Here the CDR3 reads CASSLGRPYEQYF. The CDR3, as DNA: TGTGCCAGCAGCTTAGGACGGCCCTACGAGCAGTACTTC.

V gene TRBV28 combines with J gene TRBJ2-1; D uncertain. The germline V and J ends were trimmed by 2 bases and 8 bases, with 10 bases remaining between them. The CDR3 contains 13 residues. Germline V CDR1 and CDR2: MDHEN, SYDVKM. The CDR3 spells CASSLNTWDEQFF. The CDR3 DNA reads as TGTGCCAGCAGTTTAAATACGTGGGATGAGCAGTTCTTC.

The V and J genes are TRBV27 and TRBJ1-2; D gene ambiguous. CDR1 and CDR2 from the germline V gene are MNHEY and SMNVEV (reference sequence). V dropped 0 bases and J dropped 6 bases, with 5 bases sitting between them. This CDR3 comprises 12 residues. As DNA, the CDR3 is TGTGCCAGCAGTTTATCCGGGGATGGCTACACCTTC. Protein product: CASSLSGDGYTF.

The chain links TRBV10-3 to TRBJ1-3; TRBD1 matches at 7 bases. Germline V gene sequence: CDR1 ENHRY, CDR2 SYGVKD. This CDR3 region has 15 residues. The trim removed 3 bases at V and 0 bases at J, leaving 2 bases unmatched. CDR3 DNA sequence: TGTGCCATCAGTGAAGGGACAGACTCTGGAAACACCATATATTTT. Its translation is CAISEGTDSGNTIYF.

Note on this clone: At the DNA level, this CDR3 is encoded by other sequences in the same sample as well. The gene calls are TRBV27 and TRBJ2-1; TRBD2 agrees at 8 bases. J gave up 6 bases and V 0 bases, and 4 bases lay outside the gene matches. Germline-derived CDR1 and CDR2 are MNHEY and SMNVEV (reference sequence). The CDR3 loop spans 15 amino acids. The CDR3 nucleotides read TGTGCCAGCAGTTTATCCCCTGGACTAGCCAATGAGCAGTTCTTC. Its translation: CASSLSPGLANEQFF.

The J gene is TRBJ2-5, the V gene TRBV30, with a possible D match to TRBD1 (6 bases). Per germline, CDR1 GTSNPN and CDR2 SVGIG (reference sequence). This CDR3 contains 15 residues. The V and J ends lost 3 bases and 5 bases respectively, with 19 bases between them. As DNA, the CDR3 is TGTGCCTGGAGGGACAGCGAGACTTTAGTGGAGACCCAGTACTTC. Amino acids: CAWRDSETLVETQYF.

A remark on this clone: At the DNA level, this CDR3 is encoded by other sequences in the same sample as well. This rearrangement joins TRBV27 to TRBJ2-1; TRBD2 agrees at 11 bases. CDR1 MNHEY and CDR2 SMNVEV come from the germline V gene (reference sequence). V shed 5 bases, J shed 8 bases, and the junction held 8 bases outside the gene matches. The CDR3 loop spans 15 amino acids. The CDR3 is CASSRTSGSLDEQFF. CDR3 in DNA: TGTGCCAGCAGTCGAACTAGCGGGAGTTTGGATGAGCAGTTCTTC.

Worth noting for this clone: The junction does not match germline at one end; this may be a read error. The chain has TRBV7-7 and TRBJ2-5, with D maybe TRBD1 (6 bases). The CDR3 is made up of 14 amino acids. Germline loops: CDR1 SSHAT, CDR2 FNYEAQ (reference sequence). DNA for the CDR3: TGTGCTAGCAGTGTCAACAGGGAGCAAGAGACCCAGTACTTC. Amino acids: CASSVNREQETQYF.

Regarding this clone: Other DNA sequences within the sample encode an identical CDR3. The V call is TRBV27, the J call TRBJ2-7; weak D call: TRBD2 (6 bases). The CDR3 contains 13 residues. V dropped 4 bases and J dropped 4 bases, with 11 bases sitting between them. Germline CDR1 reads MNHEY; CDR2 reads SMNVEV (reference sequence). CDR3 in amino acids: CASSYRGGYEQYF. The CDR3 DNA follows: TGTGCCAGCAGTTACCGAGGAGGGTACGAGCAGTACTTC.

V gene TRBV11-2 combines with J gene TRBJ2-3; D might be TRBD1 (5 bases). CDR3 length equals 16 residues. Looked up from germline, CDR1 is SGHAT and CDR2 is FQNNGV. V was pared by 3 bases and J by 2 bases, with 15 bases between. CDR3 bases: TGTGCCAGCAGCTTTTTCCTCGACAGCGCCACAGATACGCAGTATTTT. Residues: CASSFFLDSATDTQYF.

The chain joins TRBV4-1 to TRBJ2-2; D is unclear. Germline CDR1 is MGHRA and CDR2 is YSYEKL. There are 14 residues in the CDR3. V gave up 2 bases and J gave up 2 bases, with 6 bases separating them. CDR3 sequence reads: CASSQSGNTGELFF. In DNA form, the CDR3 reads TGCGCCAGCAGCCAATCCGGAAACACCGGGGAGCTGTTTTTT.

Notes on this clone: Within the sample, other DNA sequences also encode this same CDR3. The CDR3 protein is CASSWTGYNEQFF. Here the CDR3 DNA reads TGTGCCAGCAGTTGGACAGGGTACAATGAGCAGTTCTTC. The gene calls are TRBV28 and TRBJ2-1, with TRBD1 matching over 8 bases. Per germline, CDR1 MDHEN and CDR2 SYDVKM. V trimming: 4 bases; J trimming: 4 bases; junction bases outside the gene matches: 0. The CDR3 has 13 residues. Based on the CDR3 plus reference TRBV28 and TRBJ2-1, the full variable domain is DVKVTQSSRYLVKRTGEKVFLECVQDMDHENMFWYRQDPGLGLRLIYFSYDVKMKEKGDIPEGYSVSREKKERFSLILESASTNQTSMYLCASSWTGYNEQFFGPGTRLTVL.

This clone came up once. V and J are TRBV7-3 and TRBJ2-7, with no clear D. The germline CDR1 and CDR2 sequences are SGHTA and FQGTGA. The CDR3 length is 15 residues. The ends were cut back, 2 bases at V and 1 base at J, with 12 bases in the middle. The CDR3 nucleotides are TGTGCCAGCAGCTTAGAGACTCCCGGGTCCTACGAGCAGTACTTC. Amino acids: CASSLETPGSYEQYF.

The chain links TRBV27 to TRBJ1-1; 7 bases are shared with TRBD1. V gave up 6 bases and J gave up 0 bases; unmatched junction bases: 7. Germline loops: CDR1 MNHEY, CDR2 SMNVEV (reference sequence). This CDR3 comprises 15 residues. The chain's CDR3 is CASRIITGVNTEAFF. Written as DNA, the CDR3 is TGTGCCAGCAGAATTATTACAGGGGTGAACACTGAAGCTTTCTTT.

In this sample, this clone turned up once. This rearrangement joins TRBV12-5 to TRBJ1-5; D possibly corresponds to TRBD1 (5 bases). Trimming stripped 3 bases from V and 4 bases from J, with 13 bases between. The CDR3 spans 15 residues. Germline loops: CDR1 LGHNT, CDR2 FRNRAP. Here the CDR3 reads CASGFGAGGNQPQHF. CDR3 sequence (DNA): TGTGCTAGTGGTTTTGGGGCGGGGGGAAATCAGCCCCAGCATTTT.